The clone carrying this T cell receptor beta chain appeared a few times. The antigen is not known. This record belongs to a study of blood T cells in healthy people across ages. Study conclusions and caveats: Estimated diversity, derived from one million T cells, was regarded as an underestimate.

Samples each yielded at least 5 micrograms of total RNA. A J-beta primer mix and a sample-barcoded 5' primer were used in a second PCR of roughly 6 to 12 cycles. All cDNA molecules were each tagged by a template-switch adaptor with 12 random nucleotides. In TCRdb, the 5' RACE reads were re-called with MiXCR into one record per CDR3 protein. The data show over a million distinct CDR3 sequences, approximately 40% seen once. The source of this sequence is a young woman in good health. Sequenced material: blood.

The CDR3 sequence: CASSPIGSPTEAFF. For the CDR3, the DNA is TGTGCCAGCTCACCAATCGGGTCGCCCACTGAAGCTTTCTTT. The chain combines TRBV18 with TRBJ1-1; D uncertain. This CDR3 has 14 residues. The germline CDR1 and CDR2 sequences are KGHSH and LQKENI. Trimming took 2 bases from V and 4 from J, leaving 11 bases between them.